The count of the clone carrying this T cell receptor (beta chain) is one. This sample is part of a study of T cell responses to AZD1222 COVID-19 vaccine. Across the whole study: Timing groups of about 4 and about 12 weeks for second doses were pooled.

CDR1 and CDR2 (germline): SGDLS, YYNGEE. This CDR3 has 13 residues. Trimming took off 4 bases at V and 8 bases at J, with 13 bases between the two ends. Measured with immunoSEQ multiplex PCR; TCRdb has only the in-frame clones, and not every one. Of about 130,000 clones in the sample, around 94% were seen once. This chain connects TRBV9 to TRBJ2-1; D may match TRBD1 or TRBD2 (7 bases each). Sequences were derived from peripheral blood, sampled on day 0 of AZD1222 vaccination. This TCR came from an adult in good health. The DNA for the CDR3 is TGTGCCAGCAGCTACAGGGGAGGGGATGAGCAGTTCTTC. It specifies CASSYRGGDEQFF.